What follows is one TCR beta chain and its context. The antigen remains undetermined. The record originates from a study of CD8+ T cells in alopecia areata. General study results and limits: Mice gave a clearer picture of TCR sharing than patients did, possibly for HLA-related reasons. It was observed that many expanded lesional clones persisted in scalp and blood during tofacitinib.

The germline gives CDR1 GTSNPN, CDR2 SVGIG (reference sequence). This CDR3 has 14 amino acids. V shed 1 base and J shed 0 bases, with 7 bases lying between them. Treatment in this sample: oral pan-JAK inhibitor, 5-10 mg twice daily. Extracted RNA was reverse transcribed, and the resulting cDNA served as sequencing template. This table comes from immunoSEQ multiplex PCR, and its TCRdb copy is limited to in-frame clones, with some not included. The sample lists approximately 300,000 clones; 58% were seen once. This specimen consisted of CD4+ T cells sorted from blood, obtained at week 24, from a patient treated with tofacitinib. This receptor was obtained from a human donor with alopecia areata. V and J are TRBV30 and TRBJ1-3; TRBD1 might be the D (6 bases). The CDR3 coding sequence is TGTGCCTGGAGTGCCAGGGGCTCTGGAAACACCATATATTTT. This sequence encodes CAWSARGSGNTIYF.